Listed below are T cell receptor beta chains from one sample, sequenced in a study of vaccination effects on CD4 cells after COVID-19. Profiling relied on immunoSEQ multiplex PCR, and the TCRdb table lists in-frame clones only, not all of them. The data contain 25,000 to 30,000 clones, over 70% of them singletons. What these receptors recognize is not known. This specimen consisted of CD4+ T cells from PBMCs cultured with SARS-CoV-2 spike peptides, obtained before COVID-19 vaccination. The source is a human donor who received a COVID-19 vaccine. Both conserved end residues are part of each CDR3. A D gene is named only where the DNA matches it firmly. Only part of the rows carry a size: once, few, many, or a class if the clone is expanded.

v_call: TRBV4-2
d_call: .
clone_size: .
j_call: TRBJ1-2
cdr3_nt: TGTGCCAGCAGCCAAGAGCGGAGTGGCTACACCTTC
cdr3_aa: CASSQERSGYTF

v_call: TRBV6-5
d_call: .
clone_size: .
j_call: TRBJ2-1
cdr3_nt: TGTGCCAGCAAATCCGGGAGCAATAAGCAGTTCTTC
cdr3_aa: CASKSGSNKQFF

v_call: TRBV27
d_call: .
clone_size: once
j_call: TRBJ2-2
cdr3_nt: TGTGCCAGCAGTTTCTTTTCAAAGGCGAACACCGGGGAGCTGTTTTTT
cdr3_aa: CASSFFSKANTGELFF

v_call: TRBV5-1
d_call: .
clone_size: .
j_call: TRBJ1-4
cdr3_nt: TGCGCCAGCAGCTTCCGGACCTACAATGAAAAACTGTTTTTT
cdr3_aa: CASSFRTYNEKLFF

v_call: TRBV6-4
d_call: .
clone_size: .
j_call: TRBJ1-2
cdr3_nt: TGTGCCAGCAGTAGGGATGCGGTGTCCGTCTATGGCTACACCTTC
cdr3_aa: CASSRDAVSVYGYTF

v_call: TRBV28
d_call: .
clone_size: .
j_call: TRBJ1-2
cdr3_nt: TGTGCCAGCAGTTCGGGTATCTATGGCTACACCTTC
cdr3_aa: CASSSGIYGYTF

v_call: TRBV18
d_call: .
clone_size: .
j_call: TRBJ1-1
cdr3_nt: TGTGCCAGCTCATCACGGGAGCTGGGGGGCATAAACACTGAAGCTTTCTTT
cdr3_aa: CASSSRELGGINTEAFF

v_call: TRBV6-5
d_call: .
clone_size: .
j_call: TRBJ1-4
cdr3_nt: TGTGCCAGCAAATGGTCGGGGGATGAAAAACTGTTTTTT
cdr3_aa: CASKWSGDEKLFF

v_call: TRBV6-2/TRBV6-3
d_call: .
clone_size: .
j_call: TRBJ1-1
cdr3_nt: TGTGCCAGCAGCCGGACTGGACTGGGGGCTTATGAAGCTTTCTTT
cdr3_aa: CASSRTGLGAYEAFF

v_call: TRBV5-1
d_call: .
clone_size: .
j_call: TRBJ2-2
cdr3_nt: TGCGCCAGCAGAGGATCCGGGGAGCTGTTTTTT
cdr3_aa: CASRGSGELFF

v_call: TRBV4-3
d_call: .
clone_size: .
j_call: TRBJ2-3
cdr3_nt: TGCGCCAGCAGCCAAATCAGGGCCAGCACAGATACGCAGTATTTT
cdr3_aa: CASSQIRASTDTQYF

v_call: TRBV7-2
d_call: .
clone_size: .
j_call: TRBJ1-2
cdr3_nt: TGTGCCAGCAGCTTAGTGGTCCGCCCTTCTAATGGCTACACCTTC
cdr3_aa: CASSLVVRPSNGYTF

v_call: TRBV11-2
d_call: .
clone_size: .
j_call: TRBJ1-1
cdr3_nt: TGTGCCAGCAGCTTAGCCTCGGTTGTGAACACTGAAGCTTTCTTT
cdr3_aa: CASSLASVVNTEAFF

v_call: TRBV7-9
d_call: .
clone_size: few
j_call: TRBJ1-5
cdr3_nt: TGTGCCAGCAGCGTGGGTAGCAATCAGCCCCAGCATTTT
cdr3_aa: CASSVGSNQPQHF

v_call: TRBV4-1
d_call: TRBD2
clone_size: .
j_call: TRBJ2-7
cdr3_nt: TGCGCCAGCAGCTTCCGGTTTGGACTAGCGGACTCCTACGAGCAGTACTTC
cdr3_aa: CASSFRFGLADSYEQYF

v_call: TRBV14
d_call: .
clone_size: .
j_call: TRBJ2-1
cdr3_nt: TGTGCCAGCAGCCAGTACTCCTCTCGAGGGGATGAGCAGTTCTTC
cdr3_aa: CASSQYSSRGDEQFF

v_call: TRBV19
d_call: .
clone_size: .
j_call: TRBJ1-5
cdr3_nt: TGTGCCAGTAGCCCCGGACGGAGCAATCAGCCCCAGCATTTT
cdr3_aa: CASSPGRSNQPQHF

v_call: TRBV2
d_call: TRBD2
clone_size: few
j_call: TRBJ2-7
cdr3_nt: TGTGCCAGTCTCCGCGGAGGACTAGCGGGGAACTACGAGCAGTACTTC
cdr3_aa: CASLRGGLAGNYEQYF

v_call: TRBV28
d_call: .
clone_size: .
j_call: TRBJ1-2
cdr3_nt: TGTGCCACCATAAATACGCCGGGACGGACTTTCTATGGCTACACCTTC
cdr3_aa: CATINTPGRTFYGYTF

v_call: TRBV18
d_call: .
clone_size: .
j_call: TRBJ2-7
cdr3_nt: TGTGCCAGCTCATTAGACCCGGGGCTCCCCTGGGAGCAGTACTTC
cdr3_aa: CASSLDPGLPWEQYF

v_call: TRBV28
d_call: .
clone_size: .
j_call: TRBJ2-3
cdr3_nt: TGTGCCAGCAAACATGACGGAGGACGCACAGATACGCAGTATTTT
cdr3_aa: CASKHDGGRTDTQYF

v_call: TRBV28
d_call: .
clone_size: .
j_call: TRBJ1-5
cdr3_nt: TGTGCCAGCAGTTTATGGGCAGATGGCAGAGGGGCCCAGCATTTT
cdr3_aa: CASSLWADGRGAQHF

v_call: TRBV7-2
d_call: .
clone_size: few
j_call: TRBJ1-2
cdr3_nt: TGTGCCAGCAGCTACGGGGAAGACGGCTACACCTTC
cdr3_aa: CASSYGEDGYTF

v_call: TRBV5-4
d_call: .
clone_size: .
j_call: TRBJ1-2
cdr3_nt: TGTGCCAGCAGCCCCCCGGAGTCGGCTAACTATGGCTACACCTTC
cdr3_aa: CASSPPESANYGYTF

v_call: TRBV2
d_call: .
clone_size: .
j_call: TRBJ1-2
cdr3_nt: TGTGCCAGCAGTGAGGGGGGGGCCCCTAGCTATGGCTACACCTTC
cdr3_aa: CASSEGGAPSYGYTF

v_call: TRBV7-9
d_call: .
clone_size: .
j_call: TRBJ2-2
cdr3_nt: TGTGCCAGCAGCTTACTCTCCTCGAGGGGCGGGGAGCTGTTTTTT
cdr3_aa: CASSLLSSRGGELFF

v_call: TRBV5-1
d_call: .
clone_size: once
j_call: TRBJ2-1
cdr3_nt: TGCGCCAGCAGCTCCAGGGGCCCGAACAATGAGCAGTTCTTC
cdr3_aa: CASSSRGPNNEQFF

v_call: TRBV5-4
d_call: .
clone_size: .
j_call: TRBJ1-5
cdr3_nt: TGTGCCAGCAGCTTGGCACGGGGGACCCCGAAGCAGCCCCAGCATTTT
cdr3_aa: CASSLARGTPKQPQHF

v_call: TRBV19
d_call: .
clone_size: .
j_call: TRBJ1-3
cdr3_nt: TGTGCCAGTACGGGAGGGAGCTCTGGAAACACCATATATTTT
cdr3_aa: CASTGGSSGNTIYF

v_call: TRBV6-5
d_call: .
clone_size: .
j_call: TRBJ2-1
cdr3_nt: TGTGCCAGCAGCCCACATTTCTACAATGAGCAGTTCTTC
cdr3_aa: CASSPHFYNEQFF

v_call: TRBV3-1/TRBV3-2
d_call: .
clone_size: .
j_call: TRBJ2-1
cdr3_nt: TGTGCCAGCAGCCGGTCCAGCGGAAAAACCTACAATGAGCAGTTCTTC
cdr3_aa: CASSRSSGKTYNEQFF

v_call: TRBV6-2/TRBV6-3
d_call: TRBD2
clone_size: .
j_call: TRBJ2-7
cdr3_nt: TGTGCCAGCAGCCCACTGTCTAGCGGGAGAAACGAGCAGTACTTC
cdr3_aa: CASSPLSSGRNEQYF